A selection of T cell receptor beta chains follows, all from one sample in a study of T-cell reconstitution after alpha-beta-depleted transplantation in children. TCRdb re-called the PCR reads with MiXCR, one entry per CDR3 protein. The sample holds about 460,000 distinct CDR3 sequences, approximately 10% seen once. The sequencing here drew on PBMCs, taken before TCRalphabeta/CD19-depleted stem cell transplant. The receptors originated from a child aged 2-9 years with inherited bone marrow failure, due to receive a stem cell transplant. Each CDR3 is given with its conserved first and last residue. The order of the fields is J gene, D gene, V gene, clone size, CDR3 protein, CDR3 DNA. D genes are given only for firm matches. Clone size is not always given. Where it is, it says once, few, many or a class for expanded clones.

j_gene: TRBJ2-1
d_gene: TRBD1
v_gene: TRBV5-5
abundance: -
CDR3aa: CASSWWTGGHNEQFF
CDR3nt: TGTGCCAGCAGCTGGTGGACAGGGGGCCACAATGAGCAGTTCTTC

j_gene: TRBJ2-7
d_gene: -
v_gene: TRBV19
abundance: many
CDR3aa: CASNGGQPFRSEQYF
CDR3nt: TGTGCCAGTAACGGCGGACAGCCTTTCAGGAGCGAGCAGTACTTC

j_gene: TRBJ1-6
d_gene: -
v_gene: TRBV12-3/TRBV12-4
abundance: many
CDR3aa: CASSFRASNSPLHF
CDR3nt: TGTGCCAGCAGTTTTAGAGCCTCCAATTCACCCCTCCACTTT

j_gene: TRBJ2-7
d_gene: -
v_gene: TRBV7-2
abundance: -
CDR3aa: CASRGDPYEQYF
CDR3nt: TGTGCCAGCAGGGGTGACCCCTACGAGCAGTACTTC

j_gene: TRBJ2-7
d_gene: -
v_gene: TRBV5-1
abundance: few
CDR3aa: CASSLAAGGIDEQYF
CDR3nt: TGCGCCAGCAGCTTGGCCGCTGGCGGTATCGACGAGCAGTACTTC

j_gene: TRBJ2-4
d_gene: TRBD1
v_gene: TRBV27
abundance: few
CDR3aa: CASSSWDSALAKNIQYF
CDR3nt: TGTGCCAGCAGTTCATGGGACAGCGCCCTAGCCAAAAACATTCAGTACTTC

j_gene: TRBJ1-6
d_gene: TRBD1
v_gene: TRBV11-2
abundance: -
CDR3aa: CASSPSRWDRRNSPLHF
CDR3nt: TGTGCCAGCAGCCCATCCCGGTGGGACAGGAGAAATTCACCCCTCCACTTT

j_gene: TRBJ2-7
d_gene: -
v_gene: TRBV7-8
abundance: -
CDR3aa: CASSSKVPRGRDYEQYF
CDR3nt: TGTGCCAGCAGCTCAAAGGTCCCTAGAGGCAGGGACTACGAGCAGTACTTC

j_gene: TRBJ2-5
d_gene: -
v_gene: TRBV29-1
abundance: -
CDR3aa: CSVGGARETQYF
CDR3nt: TGCAGCGTGGGGGGGGCCCGAGAGACCCAGTACTTC

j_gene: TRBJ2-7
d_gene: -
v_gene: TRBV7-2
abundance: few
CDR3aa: CASSITGTSSYEQYF
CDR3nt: TGTGCCAGCAGCATAACAGGGACCTCTTCCTACGAGCAGTACTTC

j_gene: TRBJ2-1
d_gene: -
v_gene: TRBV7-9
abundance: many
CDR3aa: CASSSRDKAGEQFF
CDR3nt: TGTGCCAGCAGCTCCAGGGATAAGGCTGGTGAGCAGTTCTTC

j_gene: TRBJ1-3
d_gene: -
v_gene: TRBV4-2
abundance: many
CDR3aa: CASSQGPAPGNTIYF
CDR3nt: TGTGCCAGCAGCCAAGGCCCTGCCCCTGGAAACACCATATATTTT

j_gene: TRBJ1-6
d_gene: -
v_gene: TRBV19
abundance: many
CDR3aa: CASSRRTQWQNSPLHF
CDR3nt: TGTGCCAGTAGTCGACGGACCCAATGGCAGAATTCACCCCTCCACTTT

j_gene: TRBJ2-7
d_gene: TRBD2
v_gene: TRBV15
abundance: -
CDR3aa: CATSTGTRKAEQYF
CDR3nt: TGTGCCACCAGCACCGGGACTAGGAAAGCAGAGCAGTACTTC

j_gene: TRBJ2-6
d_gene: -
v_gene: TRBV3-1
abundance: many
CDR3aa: CASSQTGTHSGANVLTF
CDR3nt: TGTGCCAGCAGTCAGACCGGGACACACTCTGGGGCCAACGTCCTGACTTTC

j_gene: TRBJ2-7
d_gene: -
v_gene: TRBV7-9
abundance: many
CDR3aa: CASSLLPGVREQYF
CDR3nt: TGTGCCAGCAGCCTACTACCGGGAGTACGCGAGCAGTACTTC

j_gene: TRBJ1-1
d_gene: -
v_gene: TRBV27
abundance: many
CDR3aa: CASTPRFGGDFNTEAFF
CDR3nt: TGTGCCAGCACCCCCAGGTTCGGGGGGGATTTTAACACTGAAGCTTTCTTT

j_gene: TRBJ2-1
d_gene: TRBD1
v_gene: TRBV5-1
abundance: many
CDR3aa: CASSLDGQGGNEQFF
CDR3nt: TGCGCCAGCAGCTTGGACGGACAGGGTGGGAATGAGCAGTTCTTC

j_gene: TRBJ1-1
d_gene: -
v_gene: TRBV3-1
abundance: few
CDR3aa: CASSQDQGRGTEAFF
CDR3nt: TGTGCCAGCAGCCAAGACCAGGGACGGGGCACTGAAGCTTTCTTT

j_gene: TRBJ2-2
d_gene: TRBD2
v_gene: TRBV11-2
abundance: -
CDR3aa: CASSAGTSGGKNTGELFF
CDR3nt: TGTGCCAGCAGCGCCGGGACTAGCGGCGGAAAGAACACCGGGGAGCTTTTTTTT

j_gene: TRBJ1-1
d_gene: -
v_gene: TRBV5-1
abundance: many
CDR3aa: CASSLAGNTEAFF
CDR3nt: TGCGCCAGCAGCTTGGCCGGGAACACTGAAGCTTTCTTT

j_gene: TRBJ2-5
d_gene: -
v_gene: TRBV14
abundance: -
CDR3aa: CASSLRGGQTQYF
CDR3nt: TGTGCCAGCAGCCTCAGGGGAGGACAGACCCAGTACTTC

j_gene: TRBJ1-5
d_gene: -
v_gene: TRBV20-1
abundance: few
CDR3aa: CSASGEYSNQPQHF
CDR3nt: TGCAGTGCTAGTGGGGAGTATAGCAATCAGCCCCAGCATTTT

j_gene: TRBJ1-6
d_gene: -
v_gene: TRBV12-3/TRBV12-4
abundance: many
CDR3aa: CASSLGQLRSSPLHF
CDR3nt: TGTGCCAGCAGTTTAGGGCAGCTGAGGAGCTCACCCCTCCACTTT

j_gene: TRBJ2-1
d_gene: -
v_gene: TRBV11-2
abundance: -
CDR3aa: CASSTGGGSRQNEQFF
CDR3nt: TGTGCCAGCAGCACAGGAGGGGGGAGTCGCCAGAATGAGCAGTTCTTC

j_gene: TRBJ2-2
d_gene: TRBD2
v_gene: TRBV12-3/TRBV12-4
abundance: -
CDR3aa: CASSSPGTSGRRNTGELFF
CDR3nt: TGTGCCAGCAGTTCGCCCGGGACTAGCGGGAGGAGGAACACCGGGGAGCTGTTTTTT

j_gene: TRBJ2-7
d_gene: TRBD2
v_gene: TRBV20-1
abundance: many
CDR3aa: CSAQLAGDYEQYF
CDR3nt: TGCAGTGCTCAACTAGCGGGTGACTACGAGCAGTACTTC

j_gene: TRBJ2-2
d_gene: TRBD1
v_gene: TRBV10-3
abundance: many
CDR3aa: CAISPTGSVSTGELFF
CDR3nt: TGTGCCATCAGCCCGACAGGGTCGGTAAGCACCGGGGAGCTGTTTTTT

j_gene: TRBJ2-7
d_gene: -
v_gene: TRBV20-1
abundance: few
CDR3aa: CSATRDSPYEQYF
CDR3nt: TGCAGTGCTACCCGGGACTCTCCCTACGAGCAGTACTTC

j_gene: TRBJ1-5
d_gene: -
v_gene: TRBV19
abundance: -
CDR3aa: CASSIGQRQPQHF
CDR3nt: TGTGCCAGTAGTATAGGACAGCGCCAGCCCCAGCATTTT

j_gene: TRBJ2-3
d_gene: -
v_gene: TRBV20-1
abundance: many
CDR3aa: CSATGLGSSTDTQYF
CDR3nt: TGCAGTGCTACGGGATTGGGCAGTAGCACAGATACGCAGTATTTT

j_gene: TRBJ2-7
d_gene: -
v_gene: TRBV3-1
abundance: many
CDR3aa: CASSQSGSYEQYF
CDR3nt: TGCGCCAGCAGCCAGTCGGGTTCCTACGAGCAGTACTTC

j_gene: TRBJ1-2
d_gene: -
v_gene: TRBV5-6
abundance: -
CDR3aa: CASSLGGLDYTF
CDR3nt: TGTGCCAGCAGCTTAGGTGGTCTGGACTACACCTTC

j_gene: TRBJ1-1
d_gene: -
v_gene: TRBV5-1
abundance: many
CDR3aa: CASSLEGPNTEAFF
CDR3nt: TGCGCCAGCAGCTTGGAAGGGCCAAACACTGAAGCTTTCTTT

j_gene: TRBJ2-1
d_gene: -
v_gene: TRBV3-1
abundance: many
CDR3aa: CASSPGGNSYNEQFF
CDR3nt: TGTGCCAGCAGCCCTGGCGGGAACTCCTACAATGAGCAGTTCTTC

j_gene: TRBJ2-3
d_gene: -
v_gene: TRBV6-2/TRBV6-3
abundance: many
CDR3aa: CASIRGGTDTQYF
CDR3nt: TGTGCCAGCATTAGGGGAGGCACAGATACGCAGTATTTT

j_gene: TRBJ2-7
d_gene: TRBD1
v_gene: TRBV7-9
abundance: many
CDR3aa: CASSRTGAEQYF
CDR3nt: TGTGCCAGCAGCCGGACAGGGGCCGAGCAGTACTTC

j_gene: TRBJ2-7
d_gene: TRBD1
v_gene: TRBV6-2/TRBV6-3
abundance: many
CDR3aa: CASSSGTGDYEQYF
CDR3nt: TGTGCCAGCAGTTCCGGGACAGGGGACTACGAGCAGTACTTC

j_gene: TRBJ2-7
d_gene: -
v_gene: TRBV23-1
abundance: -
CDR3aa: CASSQPGQQGNTYEQYF
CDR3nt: TGCGCCAGCAGTCAACCCGGACAGCAAGGGAACACCTACGAGCAGTACTTC

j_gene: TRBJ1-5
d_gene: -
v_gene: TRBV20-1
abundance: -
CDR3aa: CSAETGWFQPQHF
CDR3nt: TGCAGTGCTGAGACAGGATGGTTTCAGCCCCAGCATTTT

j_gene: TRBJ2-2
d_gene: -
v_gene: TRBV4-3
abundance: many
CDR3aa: CASSQDMIGGAVITGELFF
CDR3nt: TGCGCCAGCAGCCAAGATATGATAGGAGGTGCGGTAATTACCGGGGAGCTGTTTTTT

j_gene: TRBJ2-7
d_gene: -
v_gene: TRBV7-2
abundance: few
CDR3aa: CASSLPPHPDIYEQYF
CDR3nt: TGTGCCAGCAGCTTACCTCCCCACCCCGACATCTACGAGCAGTACTTC

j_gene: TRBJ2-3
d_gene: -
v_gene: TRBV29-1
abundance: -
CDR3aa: CSVEGLSGTDTQYF
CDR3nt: TGCAGCGTTGAAGGTTTGTCGGGCACAGATACGCAGTATTTT

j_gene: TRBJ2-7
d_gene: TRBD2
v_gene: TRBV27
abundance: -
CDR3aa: CASSWRESYEQYF
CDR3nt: TGTGCCAGCAGTTGGCGGGAGTCCTACGAGCAGTACTTC

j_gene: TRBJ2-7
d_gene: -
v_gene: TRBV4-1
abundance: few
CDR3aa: CASSQGSGTEYCEQYF
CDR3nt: TGCGCCAGCAGCCAAGGGTCAGGGACGGAGTATTGCGAGCAGTACTTC

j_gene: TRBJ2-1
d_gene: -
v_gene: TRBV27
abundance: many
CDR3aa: CASSFPSGAPNEQFF
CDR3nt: TGTGCCAGCAGTTTCCCCTCGGGGGCCCCGAATGAGCAGTTCTTC

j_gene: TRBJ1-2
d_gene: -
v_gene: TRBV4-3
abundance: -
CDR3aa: CASSQIGSQNYGYTF
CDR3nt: TGCGCCAGCAGCCAAATTGGGTCACAAAACTATGGCTACACCTTC

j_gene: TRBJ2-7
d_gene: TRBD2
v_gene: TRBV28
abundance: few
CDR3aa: CASSWASGTNEQYF
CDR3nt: TGTGCCAGCAGTTGGGCTAGCGGGACCAACGAGCAGTACTTC

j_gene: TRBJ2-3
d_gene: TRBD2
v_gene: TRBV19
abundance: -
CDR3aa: CASSTQGLAGVTDTQYF
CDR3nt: TGTGCCAGTAGTACCCAAGGACTAGCGGGAGTCACAGATACGCAGTATTTT

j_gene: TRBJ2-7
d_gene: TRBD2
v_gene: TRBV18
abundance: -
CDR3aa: CASSPTLAGTYEQYF
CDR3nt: TGTGCCAGCTCACCGACACTAGCGGGAACCTACGAGCAGTACTTC

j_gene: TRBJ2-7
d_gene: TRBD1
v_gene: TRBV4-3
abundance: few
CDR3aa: CASSHAALTGTGPYEQYF
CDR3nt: TGCGCCAGCAGCCATGCCGCCCTTACCGGGACAGGACCCTACGAGCAGTACTTC